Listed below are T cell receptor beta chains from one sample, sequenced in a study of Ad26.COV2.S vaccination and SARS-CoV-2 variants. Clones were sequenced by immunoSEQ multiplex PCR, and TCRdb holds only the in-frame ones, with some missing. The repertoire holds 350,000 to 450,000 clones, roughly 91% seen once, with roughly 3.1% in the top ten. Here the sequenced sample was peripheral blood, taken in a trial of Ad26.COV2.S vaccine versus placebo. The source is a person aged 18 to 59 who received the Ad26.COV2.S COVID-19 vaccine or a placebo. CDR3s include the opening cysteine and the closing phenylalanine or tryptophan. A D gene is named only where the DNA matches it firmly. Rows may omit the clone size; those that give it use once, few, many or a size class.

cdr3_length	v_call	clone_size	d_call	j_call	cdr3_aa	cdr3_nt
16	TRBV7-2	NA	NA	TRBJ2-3	CASSPWGRGLTDTQYF	TGTGCCAGCAGCCCCTGGGGGCGGGGGCTCACAGATACGCAGTATTTT
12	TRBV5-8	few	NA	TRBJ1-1	CASSLDRAQAFF	TGTGCCAGCAGCTTGGATAGGGCTCAAGCTTTCTTT
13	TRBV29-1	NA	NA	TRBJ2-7	CSVGGGSSYEQYF	TGCAGCGTTGGTGGCGGGTCCTCCTACGAGCAGTACTTC
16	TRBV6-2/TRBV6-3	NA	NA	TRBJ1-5	CASSYYGTYSNQPQHF	TGTGCCAGCAGTTACTATGGGACCTATAGCAATCAGCCCCAGCATTTT
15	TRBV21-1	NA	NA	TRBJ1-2	CASSKAPESKDGYTF	TGTGCCAGCAGCAAAGCTCCGGAGTCGAAGGATGGCTACACCTTC
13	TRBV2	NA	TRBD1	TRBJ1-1	CASSVGQPNEAFF	TGTGCCAGCAGTGTGGGACAGCCTAATGAAGCTTTCTTT
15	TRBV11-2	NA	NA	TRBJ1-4	CASSLLQAPLEKLFF	TGTGCCAGCAGCTTACTGCAGGCCCCCTTGGAAAAACTGTTTTTT
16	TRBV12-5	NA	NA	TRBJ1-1	CASGLVFGGLKAEAFF	TGTGCTAGTGGTTTGGTATTCGGGGGACTTAAAGCTGAAGCTTTCTTT
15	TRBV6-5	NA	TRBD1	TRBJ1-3	CASHNRGSSGNTIYF	TGTGCCAGCCACAACAGGGGATCCTCTGGAAACACCATATATTTT
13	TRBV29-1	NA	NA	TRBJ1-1	CSVVGSWDAEAFF	TGCAGCGTTGTGGGCAGTTGGGACGCTGAAGCTTTCTTT
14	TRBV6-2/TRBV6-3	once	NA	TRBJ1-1	CASSYGGSTPEAFF	TGTGCCAGCAGTTACGGAGGGTCCACCCCTGAAGCTTTCTTT
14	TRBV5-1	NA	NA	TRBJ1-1	CASSYGTKNTEAFF	TGCGCCAGCAGCTATGGGACCAAGAACACTGAAGCTTTCTTT
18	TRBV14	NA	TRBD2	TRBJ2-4	CASSQGLAGAHAGHIQYF	TGTGCCAGCAGCCAGGGACTAGCGGGGGCCCACGCCGGGCACATTCAGTACTTC
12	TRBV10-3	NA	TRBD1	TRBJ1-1	CATGQGITEAFF	TGTGCCACAGGACAGGGGATAACTGAAGCTTTCTTT
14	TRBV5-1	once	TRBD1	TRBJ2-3	CASGQGPSTDTQYF	TGCGCCAGCGGACAGGGCCCTAGCACAGATACGCAGTATTTT
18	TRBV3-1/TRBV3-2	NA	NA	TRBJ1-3	CASSQDRPDTVFADTIYF	TGTGCCAGCAGCCAAGATAGGCCTGATACGGTATTCGCGGACACCATATATTTT
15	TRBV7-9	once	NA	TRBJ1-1	CASSLEGRGDTEAFF	TGTGCCAGCAGCTTAGAAGGCAGGGGAGACACTGAAGCTTTCTTT
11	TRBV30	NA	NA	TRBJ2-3	CAWTFSDTQYF	TGTGCCTGGACGTTTTCAGATACGCAGTATTTT
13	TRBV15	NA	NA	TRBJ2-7	CATSAGGSYEQYF	TGTGCCACCAGCGCCGGGGGCTCCTACGAGCAGTACTTC
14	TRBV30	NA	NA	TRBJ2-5	CAWSRSGVRGTQYF	TGTGCCTGGAGTCGGTCAGGGGTAAGAGGGACCCAGTACTTC
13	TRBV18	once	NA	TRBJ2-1	CASSRDSNNEQFF	TGTGCCAGCTCCCGGGACTCCAACAATGAGCAGTTCTTC
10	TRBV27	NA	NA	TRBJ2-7	CASGTYEQYF	TGTGCCAGCGGGACCTACGAGCAGTACTTC
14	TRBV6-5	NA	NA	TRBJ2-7	CASSALKLSYEQYF	TGTGCCAGCAGCGCCCTAAAGCTCTCCTACGAGCAGTACTTC
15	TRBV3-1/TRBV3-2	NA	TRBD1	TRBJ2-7	CASSQGGQLLYEQYF	TGTGCCAGCAGCCAAGGGGGACAGCTCCTTTACGAGCAGTACTTC
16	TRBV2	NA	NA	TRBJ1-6	CASSEAPPSWGPPLHF	TGTGCCAGCAGTGAAGCGCCACCGAGCTGGGGCCCACCCCTCCACTTT
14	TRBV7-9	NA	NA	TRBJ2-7	CASSSWGSVGEQYF	TGTGCCAGCAGCTCGTGGGGCTCGGTGGGCGAGCAGTACTTC
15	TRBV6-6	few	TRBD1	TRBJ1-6	CASSYGTAKNSPLHF	TGTGCCAGCAGTTACGGGACAGCCAAAAATTCACCCCTCCACTTT
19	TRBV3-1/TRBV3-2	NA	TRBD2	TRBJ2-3	CASSQGNGLAGGPTDTQYF	TGTGCCAGCAGCCAAGGAAACGGACTAGCGGGGGGACCTACAGATACGCAGTATTTT
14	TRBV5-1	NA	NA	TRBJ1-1	CASSLNYRDTEAFF	TGCGCCAGCAGTTTAAACTACAGAGACACTGAAGCTTTCTTT
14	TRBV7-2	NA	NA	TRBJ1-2	CASSHGTPMDGYTF	TGTGCCAGCAGCCACGGGACACCTATGGATGGCTACACCTTC
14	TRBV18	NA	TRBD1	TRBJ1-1	CASSAGQLNTEAFF	TGTGCCAGCTCGGCGGGACAGTTGAACACTGAAGCTTTCTTT
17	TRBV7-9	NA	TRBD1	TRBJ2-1	CASSLDRPGPGGDEQFF	TGTGCCAGCAGCTTAGATCGCCCCGGCCCAGGGGGAGATGAGCAGTTCTTC
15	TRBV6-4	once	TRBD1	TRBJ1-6	CASAEHRDSNSPLHF	TGTGCCAGCGCTGAACACCGGGACAGCAATTCACCCCTCCACTTT
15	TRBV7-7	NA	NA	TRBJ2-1	CASSPVKVSYNEQFF	TGTGCTAGCAGCCCTGTTAAGGTTTCCTACAATGAGCAGTTCTTC
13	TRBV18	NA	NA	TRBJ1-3	CASSPLREDTIYF	TGTGCCAGCTCACCGCTTAGGGAGGACACCATATATTTT
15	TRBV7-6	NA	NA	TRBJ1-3	CASSTLDNSGNTIYF	TGTGCCAGCAGCACCCTGGACAACTCTGGAAACACCATATATTTT
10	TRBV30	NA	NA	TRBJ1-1	CAWSVIGAFF	TGTGCCTGGAGTGTGATAGGAGCTTTCTTT
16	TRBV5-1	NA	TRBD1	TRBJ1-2	CASSTFGQGYDYGYTF	TGCGCCAGCTCCACGTTCGGACAGGGATATGATTATGGCTACACCTTC
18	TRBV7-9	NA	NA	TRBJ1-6	CASSLFYSDPSYNSPLHF	TGTGCCAGCAGCTTATTTTACTCCGATCCCTCCTATAATTCACCCCTCCACTTT
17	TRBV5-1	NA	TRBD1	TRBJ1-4	CASSVGQGEPTNEKLFF	TGCGCCAGCAGCGTCGGACAGGGCGAACCAACTAATGAAAAACTGTTTTTT
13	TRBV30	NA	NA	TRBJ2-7	CAWSILRGVEQYF	TGTGCCTGGAGTATCCTCAGGGGGGTCGAGCAGTACTTC